This entry concerns a single T cell receptor (beta chain). At the DNA level, this CDR3 is encoded by other sequences in the same sample as well. This sample is drawn from a study of blood T cell repertoires in COVID-19. Study details: Specimens from acute and convalescent COVID-19 originated in the United States, Italy and Spain. PBMCs, B-cell-depleted T cells, or T cells provided the cDNA or gDNA that made up the material.

In the authors' methods: Researchers report that nucleated cell counts were estimated from reference gene primer amplification. Clones were read by immunoSEQ multiplex PCR, and TCRdb kept only the in-frame ones, dropping some. The V and J calls and clone size come from that table; D and trimming were worked out from the DNA. The table lists 190,000 or so clones, about 90% of them singletons. The ends were cut back, 0 bases at V and 0 bases at J, with 7 bases in the middle. Germline V CDR1 and CDR2: SGHDT, YYEEEE. This CDR3 comprises 15 residues. The receptor's source is a middle-aged man with acute or convalescent COVID-19. This chain connects TRBV5-6 to TRBJ1-3; no clear D gene. The sample comprised peripheral blood. CDR3 coding DNA: TGTGCCAGCAGCTTGGCCGGCGGCTCTGGAAACACCATATATTTT. This translates into CASSLAGGSGNTIYF. The full variable domain, in which reference TRBV5-6 and TRBJ1-3 provide the parts outside the CDR3, is DAGVTQSPTHLIKTRGQQVTLRCSPKSGHDTVSWYQQALGQGPQFIFQYYEEEERQRGNFPDRFSGHQFPNYSSELNVNALLLGDSALYLCASSLAGGSGNTIYFGEGSWLTVV.